This T cell receptor (beta chain) was captured in a study of blood T cell repertoires in COVID-19. At the level of the study: Samples representing acute and convalescent COVID-19 were sourced from the United States, Italy and Spain.

The age range of participants was about 18 to 100 years, with residence in some 25 US areas. Membership in each cohort depended on participant-reported clinical history. Symptom resolution, clearance, or two negative PCRs marked the recovered donors of Cohort 3. Sequenced by immunoSEQ multiplex PCR; TCRdb stores in-frame clones only, minus some. This sample has 200,000 to 250,000 clones, with more than 75% found just once. V shed 5 bases, J shed 6 bases, and the junction held 18 bases outside the gene matches. The CDR3 loop spans 19 amino acids. Germline CDR1 and CDR2: SGHTA and FQGNSA. The sequencing sample was made of PBMCs or T cells enriched from blood (not recorded which). This receptor was obtained from a woman aged 45-65 years who had recovered from COVID-19. The chain has TRBV7-2 and TRBJ2-4; 11 bases line up with TRBD2. CDR3 loop: CASSPTTMTSGVGGNIQYF. In DNA form, the CDR3 reads TGTGCCAGCAGCCCCACCACCATGACTAGCGGGGTGGGGGGAAACATTCAGTACTTC. The full variable domain, completed using reference TRBV7-2 and TRBJ2-4, is GAGVSQSPSNKVTEKGKDVELRCDPISGHTALYWYRQSLGQGLEFLIYFQGNSAPDKSGLPSDRFSAERTGGSVSTLTIQRTQQEDSAVYLCASSPTTMTSGVGGNIQYFGAGTRLSVL.